This T cell receptor beta chain derives from a study of molecular identifiers for immune sequencing clone quantification. Study as a whole: In replicates, RNA from about 20,000 or 100,000 naive CD8 cells was split five ways, four sequenced.

It was from around 18,000 to 910,000 sorted cells, with 10%, 30% or 50% RNA, that naive CD8 libraries came. A CD8+CD4-CCR7+CD45RA+ phenotype served as the sorting definition for naive CD8 T cells. TCRdb itself ran the PCR reads through MiXCR, one entry per CDR3 protein. The sample records hundreds of thousands of distinct CDR3 sequences, roughly 23% being singletons. Trimming at V came to 0 bases and at J to 1 base, leaving 14 bases not matched to a gene. The CDR3 spans 20 residues. The source is a human donor in good health. Some libraries in this study had Jurkat cell RNA spiked in. The chain employs TRBV5-3 and TRBJ1-3; TRBD1 matches at 9 bases. TRBV5-3 is an ORF for which the function is uncertain. The sequenced material came from naive CD8+ T cells from blood, with Jurkat cell RNA spiked in. Subset described: FACS-sorted CD8+CD4-CCR7+CD45RA+ naive T cells. CDR3 DNA sequence: TGTGCCAGAAGCTTGGCTTTCTCCTGGGACAGGGTGTCGTCTGGAAACACCATATATTTT. This gives the protein CARSLAFSWDRVSSGNTIYF.